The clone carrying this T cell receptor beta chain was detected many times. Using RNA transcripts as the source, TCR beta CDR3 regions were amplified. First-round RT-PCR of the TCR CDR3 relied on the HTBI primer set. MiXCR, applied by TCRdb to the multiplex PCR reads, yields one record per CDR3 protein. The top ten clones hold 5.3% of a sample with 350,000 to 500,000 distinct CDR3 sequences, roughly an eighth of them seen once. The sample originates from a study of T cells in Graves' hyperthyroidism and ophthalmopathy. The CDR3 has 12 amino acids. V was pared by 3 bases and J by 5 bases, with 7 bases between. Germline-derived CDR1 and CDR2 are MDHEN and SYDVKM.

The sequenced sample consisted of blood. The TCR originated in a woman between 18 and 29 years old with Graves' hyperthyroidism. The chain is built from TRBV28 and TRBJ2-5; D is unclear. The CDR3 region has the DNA TGTGCCAGCAGTTTTATTCGGGAGACCCAGTACTTC. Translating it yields CASSFIRETQYF.